The present T cell receptor beta chain was sequenced within a study of cytomegalovirus exposure and HLA in healthy donors. Overall study findings and caveats: Certain indistinguishable V segments, among them TRBV6-2 and TRBV6-3, were excluded. Versus the approximately 700-donor mean, an Asian-associated ancestry cluster reportedly showed fewer N-insertions in a later analysis. A previous analysis found most TCR beta V segments productive roughly 87% or roughly 30% of the time.

Use of 60 Vbeta and 13 Jbeta primers characterized the PCR. The protocol was immunoSEQ multiplex PCR, while the TCRdb copy is restricted to in-frame clones and leaves out a portion. The sample lists approximately 160,000 clones, about 75% occurring once. As to this clone: The target antigen is unknown.

The CDR3 runs 15 residues. CDR1 and CDR2 (germline): SGHTA, FQGNSA. Trimming cost V 5 bases and J 5 bases; bases outside gene matches: 8. This clonotype was obtained from a man younger than 35 in good health and CMV-seronegative. The specimen sequenced was PBMCs. The rearrangement uses TRBV7-2 and TRBJ2-7, with TRBD2 matching over 11 bases. The chain's CDR3 is CASSPSSGRLNEQYF. The CDR3 DNA reads as TGTGCCAGCAGCCCCTCTAGCGGGAGGCTTAACGAGCAGTACTTC. The complete variable domain, with remaining parts taken from reference TRBV7-2 and TRBJ2-7, reads GAGVSQSPSNKVTEKGKDVELRCDPISGHTALYWYRQSLGQGLEFLIYFQGNSAPDKSGLPSDRFSAERTGGSVSTLTIQRTQQEDSAVYLCASSPSSGRLNEQYFGPGTRLTVT.